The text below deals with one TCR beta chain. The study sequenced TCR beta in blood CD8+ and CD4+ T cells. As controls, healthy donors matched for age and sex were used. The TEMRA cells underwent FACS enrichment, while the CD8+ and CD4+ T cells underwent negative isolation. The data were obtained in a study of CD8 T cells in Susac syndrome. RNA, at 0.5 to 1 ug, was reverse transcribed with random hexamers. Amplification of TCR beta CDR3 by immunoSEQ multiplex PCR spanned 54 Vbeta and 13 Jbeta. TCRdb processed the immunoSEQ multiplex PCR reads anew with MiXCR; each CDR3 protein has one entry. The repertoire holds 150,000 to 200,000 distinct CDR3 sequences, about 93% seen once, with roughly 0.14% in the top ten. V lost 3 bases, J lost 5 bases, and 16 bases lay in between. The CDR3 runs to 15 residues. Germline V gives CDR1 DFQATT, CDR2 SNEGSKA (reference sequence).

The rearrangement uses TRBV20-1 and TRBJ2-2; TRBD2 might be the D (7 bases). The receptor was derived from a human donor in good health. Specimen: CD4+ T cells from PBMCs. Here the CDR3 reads CSAREAGARTGELFF. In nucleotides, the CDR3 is TGCAGTGCTAGGGAGGCGGGGGCGAGGACCGGGGAGCTGTTTTTT.